The entry below describes one T cell receptor (beta chain). TCRdb keeps only in-frame clones here, not all; method: immunoSEQ multiplex PCR. The sample lists some 37,000 clones, 88% occurring once. The data were obtained in a study of T cell changes during pregnancy in multiple sclerosis. Per the germline V gene, CDR1 is SGDLS and CDR2 is YYNGEE. Losses at the gene ends were 0 bases for V and 9 bases for J; bases not matched to a gene: 10. The CDR3 length is 16 residues. The gene calls are TRBV9 and TRBJ2-1; TRBD1 matches 9 bases. Sequencing used CD4+ T cells from peripheral blood mononuclear cells, obtained in the first trimester of pregnancy. The origin of this receptor is a female donor with multiple sclerosis, enrolled in a pregnancy study. CDR3 sequence (DNA): TGTGCCAGCAGCGTAGCTTCGGGACAGGGTATTCGTGAGCAGTTCTTC. Translating it yields CASSVASGQGIREQFF. Together with reference TRBV9 and TRBJ2-1, the CDR3 gives the full variable domain: DSGVTQTPKHLITATGQRVTLRCSPRSGDLSVYWYQQSLDQGLQFLIQYYNGEERAKGNILERFSAQQFPDLHSELNLSSLELGDSALYFCASSVASGQGIREQFFGPGTRLTVL.